Following are 17 T cell receptor beta chains from one sample sequenced in a study of T cell repertoires in cytomegalovirus infection. One entry per CDR3 protein, called by TCRdb with MiXCR from the reads. The repertoire holds almost 500,000 distinct CDR3 sequences, with around 10% as singletons. Sequenced input: PBMCs. Receptors were obtained from a human donor in good health (CMV status not recorded). Some clones in this sample may be carry-over from other donors' samples.

The table lists this clonotype with many counts. The CDR3 DNA reads as TGTGCCAGCAGTCCCAACCTAGCGGTGAGCACAGATACGCAGTATTTT. Amino acids: CASSPNLAVSTDTQYF. The chain links TRBV28 to TRBJ2-3; 7 bases map to TRBD2. The CDR3 runs to 16 residues. The germline V gene has CDR1 MDHEN and CDR2 SYDVKM. Unmatched junction bases numbered 8, after V lost 5 bases and J lost 0 bases.

The gene calls are TRBV9 and TRBJ2-7, with 11 bases lining up with TRBD2. The CDR3 runs to 15 residues. V lost 4 bases and J lost 2; bases outside the gene matches: 5. Germline values: CDR1 SGDLS, CDR2 YYNGEE. CDR3 DNA sequence: TGTGCCAGCAGCACTAGCGGGAGTGGGGCCTACGAGCAGTACTTC. The encoded protein is CASSTSGSGAYEQYF.

The chain is built from TRBV7-9 and TRBJ1-1, with D perhaps TRBD1 (5 bases). Germline V gene lookup returns CDR1 SEHNR and CDR2 FQNEAQ (reference sequence). The CDR3 contains 15 residues. Trimming cost V 5 bases and J 0 bases, with 13 bases left between them. This chain's CDR3 is CASSSYRSLNTEAFF. The CDR3 nucleotides are TGTGCCAGCAGCAGCTACAGGAGCCTGAACACTGAAGCTTTCTTT.

This clonotype was recorded many times. The rearrangement joins TRBV24-1 to TRBJ2-2; no clear D gene. Per germline, CDR1 KGHDR and CDR2 SFDVKD. V dropped 2 bases and J dropped 7 bases, with 13 bases sitting between them. The CDR3 extends over 15 amino acids. In DNA, the CDR3 is TGTGCCACCAGTGATTCCGGACGCCGGCACGGGGAGCTGTTTTTT. Translating gives CATSDSGRRHGELFF.

The sample holds many counts of this clonotype. V and J are TRBV19 and TRBJ2-6; D may be TRBD1 (7 bases). Germline-derived CDR1 and CDR2 are LNHDA and SQIVND (reference sequence). This CDR3 is built from 18 residues. Trimming cost V 5 bases and J 4 bases, with 21 bases left between them. The CDR3 DNA reads TGTGCCAGTAGTTCGACAGGGACTCTGCTAGGAGGGGCCAACGTCCTGACTTTC. It specifies CASSSTGTLLGGANVLTF.

This clonotype came up a few times. The rearrangement uses TRBV13 and TRBJ2-5, with a tentative D call TRBD2 (5 bases). CDR3 length: 14 residues. CDR1 PRHDT and CDR2 FYEKMQ come from the germline V gene (reference sequence). Trimming stripped 5 bases from V and 1 base from J, with 11 bases between. Here the CDR3 DNA reads TGTGCCAGCAGCCGCCGGGGAAGCCAAGAGACCCAGTACTTC. Its protein product is CASSRRGSQETQYF.

This clonotype occurred many times. The V call is TRBV27, the J call TRBJ1-2; 9 nucleotides line up with TRBD1. The length of the CDR3 is 13 residues. J was trimmed by 9 bases and V by 3 bases; bases with no gene match: 5. Germline values: CDR1 MNHEY, CDR2 SMNVEV (reference sequence). The CDR3 reads CASSFGTGWSYTF. CDR3 nucleotide sequence: TGTGCCAGCAGTTTTGGGACAGGGTGGAGCTACACCTTC.

This clonotype occurred many times. This chain links TRBV25-1 with TRBJ2-1; maybe TRBD1 (5 bases). Germline V gene lookup returns CDR1 MGHDK and CDR2 SYGVNS. The V end was cut by 3 bases, the J end by 4 bases, with 16 bases between. The CDR3 extends over 16 amino acids. The CDR3 sequence is CASSELETDSYNEQFF. In DNA form, the CDR3 reads TGTGCCAGCAGTGAGCTGGAGACCGACAGTTACAATGAGCAGTTCTTC.

This clonotype was counted at least ten times. The rearrangement links TRBV7-3 to TRBJ2-3; either TRBD1 or TRBD2 may supply D (5 bases each). Germline values: CDR1 SGHTA, CDR2 FQGTGA. The CDR3 runs to 17 residues. V gave up 5 bases and J gave up 1 base, with 19 bases separating them. CDR3 loop: CASSKPGPIGGTDTQYF. CDR3 in DNA: TGTGCCAGCAGCAAGCCGGGACCCATCGGAGGCACAGATACGCAGTATTTT.

The chain recombines TRBV20-1 with TRBJ2-1, with 10 bases aligning to TRBD2. The ends lost 6 bases at V and 4 bases at J; junction bases unmatched: 3. In germline, CDR1 is DFQATT, CDR2 SNEGSKA (reference sequence). The CDR3 has 13 residues. The CDR3 here is CSAKAGGYNEQFF. The CDR3 DNA follows: TGCAGTGCCAAAGCGGGAGGGTACAATGAGCAGTTCTTC.

This clonotype was seen ten or more times. The J gene is TRBJ2-5, the V gene TRBV7-2, with 9 bases matching TRBD1. The CDR3 has 15 residues. V lost 5 bases to trimming and J lost 5 bases; unmatched junction nucleotides: 9. The germline CDR1 and CDR2 sequences are SGHTA and FQGNSA. The chain's CDR3 is CASSPSGQGMETQYF. The DNA of the CDR3 is TGTGCCAGCAGCCCTTCGGGACAGGGAATGGAGACCCAGTACTTC.

The rearrangement uses TRBV6-5 and TRBJ2-5; TRBD1 matches at 10 bases. Germline CDR1 and CDR2: MNHEY and SVGAGI. The CDR3 is made up of 14 amino acids. After removal of 6 bases from V and 5 bases from J, the junction contained 6 bases not matched to a gene. The CDR3: CASRGQGWMETQYF. The CDR3 DNA sequence: TGTGCCAGCAGGGGACAGGGGTGGATGGAGACCCAGTACTTC.

The chain couples TRBV9 to TRBJ1-1; 7 bases fit TRBD1. This CDR3 comprises 15 residues. Trimming at V came to 1 base and at J to 4 bases, leaving 7 bases not matched to a gene. From germline, CDR1 is SGDLS and CDR2 YYNGEE. For the CDR3, the DNA is TGTGCCAGCAGCGTATCGTCCTCAGGGGGCACTGAAGCTTTCTTT. As protein: CASSVSSSGGTEAFF.

The J gene is TRBJ2-7, the V gene TRBV10-3, with TRBD1 matching 9 bases. Unmatched junction bases numbered 2, after V lost 8 bases and J lost 3 bases. Germline assignment: CDR1 ENHRY and CDR2 SYGVKD. CDR3 length: 12 residues. CDR3 sequence (DNA): TGTGCCATCGGGGGACAGGGCTACGAGCAGTACTTC. This codes for CAIGGQGYEQYF.

Many counts were recorded for this clonotype. V is TRBV11-2 and J is TRBJ2-2; no firm D call. Between the trimmed V and J ends, which lost 1 base and 4 bases, there was a span of 7 bases. This CDR3 spans 14 amino acids. Looked up from germline, CDR1 is SGHAT and CDR2 is FQNNGV. CDR3 sequence: CASSLVRATGELFF. The CDR3 region has the DNA TGTGCCAGCAGCTTAGTACGGGCCACCGGGGAGCTGTTTTTT.

The chain carries TRBV20-1 and TRBJ2-5, with TRBD2 as a possible D gene (7 bases). The CDR3 has 16 amino acids. In germline, CDR1 is DFQATT, CDR2 SNEGSKA (reference sequence). V lost 1 base and J 4 bases, leaving 19 bases between the germline ends. CDR3 in amino acids: CSARGIGGGSRETQYF. CDR3 sequence (DNA): TGCAGTGCTAGAGGGATAGGGGGGGGATCGAGAGAGACCCAGTACTTC.

The table lists this clonotype with a few counts. The chain joins TRBV19 to TRBJ2-1, with D perhaps TRBD2 (6 bases). Trimming shortened V by 5 bases and J by 4 bases, and 9 bases separated the two germline ends. The CDR3 loop spans 13 amino acids. Germline CDR1 LNHDA, CDR2 SQIVND (reference sequence). CDR3 nucleotide sequence: TGTGCCAGTAGTTGGGACTTGTACAATGAGCAGTTCTTC. Protein: CASSWDLYNEQFF.